Listed below are T cell receptor beta chains from one sample, sequenced in a study of shared clonotypes between healthy human individuals. Produced via immunoSEQ multiplex PCR; TCRdb's table is partial and in-frame only. The table includes around 600,000 clones, roughly 96% detected once. The sequenced sample was naive CD8+ T cells sorted from blood. The receptor set was obtained from a woman aged 25 to 39 in good health. CDR3s include the opening cysteine and the closing phenylalanine or tryptophan. The order of the fields is CDR3 DNA, CDR3 protein, J gene, D gene, V gene. A D gene is named only where the DNA matches it firmly.

CDR3 DNA: TGTGCCAGCAGCTTTCCCAGAAATGAGCAGTTCTTC; CDR3 protein: CASSFPRNEQFF; J gene: TRBJ2-1; D gene: -; V gene: TRBV5-6
CDR3 DNA: TGTGCCAGCAGTTTAGAACCTTTTGGTGAAAAACTGTTTTTT; CDR3 protein: CASSLEPFGEKLFF; J gene: TRBJ1-4; D gene: -; V gene: TRBV27
CDR3 DNA: TGTGCCAGCAGCTACCCACCGGACTGGGGGACAGATACGCAGTATTTT; CDR3 protein: CASSYPPDWGTDTQYF; J gene: TRBJ2-3; D gene: -; V gene: TRBV11-2
CDR3 DNA: TGTGCCAGCAGCTTAGTAGGGGGACTCCTTGCGGATACGCAGTATTTT; CDR3 protein: CASSLVGGLLADTQYF; J gene: TRBJ2-3; D gene: -; V gene: TRBV7-9
CDR3 DNA: TGCGCCAGCAGCTCCCAACAACGGGCCGCCTCTCTCTCTGGGGCCAACGTCCTGACTTTC; CDR3 protein: CASSSQQRAASLSGANVLTF; J gene: TRBJ2-6; D gene: -; V gene: TRBV5-1
CDR3 DNA: TGTGCCAGCAGTTACTCGGCAGGGGGAGTTTTCTACGAGCAGTACTTC; CDR3 protein: CASSYSAGGVFYEQYF; J gene: TRBJ2-7; D gene: TRBD1; V gene: TRBV6-6
CDR3 DNA: TGTGCCAGCATCCCCGATTCCTTCTCTGGAAACACCATATATTTT; CDR3 protein: CASIPDSFSGNTIYF; J gene: TRBJ1-3; D gene: -; V gene: TRBV6-5
CDR3 DNA: TGTGCCAGCAGCCCGCGTACAGTGAGGAACACTGAAGCTTTCTTT; CDR3 protein: CASSPRTVRNTEAFF; J gene: TRBJ1-1; D gene: -; V gene: TRBV7-8
CDR3 DNA: TGTGCCAGCAGCTTCGCCCCTAGCTACACCTTC; CDR3 protein: CASSFAPSYTF; J gene: TRBJ1-2; D gene: -; V gene: TRBV5-8
CDR3 DNA: TGTGCCTGGAGTGAGTCGCTTCGCCCGATCTACAATGAGCAGTTCTTC; CDR3 protein: CAWSESLRPIYNEQFF; J gene: TRBJ2-1; D gene: -; V gene: TRBV30
CDR3 DNA: TGTGCCAGCAGGCAACTAGCGGGACCTGGGACCGGGGAGCTGTTTTTT; CDR3 protein: CASRQLAGPGTGELFF; J gene: TRBJ2-2; D gene: TRBD2; V gene: TRBV27
CDR3 DNA: TGTGCCAGCAGGCGCGTGACAGGGAGCTCCTACGAGCAGTACTTC; CDR3 protein: CASRRVTGSSYEQYF; J gene: TRBJ2-7; D gene: TRBD1; V gene: TRBV28